Detailed here is one T cell receptor (beta chain). Its antigen is undetermined. The CDR3 runs 14 residues. The V gene's germline CDR1 is SNHLY and CDR2 FYNNEI. V lost 6 bases and J 0 bases, leaving 10 bases between the germline ends. These data originate in a study of cytomegalovirus exposure and HLA in healthy donors. General study results and limits: Productive status was seen about 87% or about 30% of the time for most TCR beta V segments in an earlier analysis.

The PCR used 60 Vbeta and 13 Jbeta primers. Profiled with immunoSEQ multiplex PCR; TCRdb holds only in-frame clones, not every one. The sample records some 150,000 clones, more than 70% being singletons. These donors, healthy bone marrow donors, were studied. The receptor's source is a woman between 45 and 65 years old in good health and CMV-seronegative. This chain connects TRBV2 to TRBJ2-3, with D maybe TRBD1 (6 bases). The sequenced material came from PBMCs. For the CDR3, the DNA is TGTGCCAGCAGAGGGGACATTAGCACAGATACGCAGTATTTT. As protein: CASRGDISTDTQYF.